This is a list of T cell receptor beta chains from one sample in a study of T-cell reconstitution after alpha-beta-depleted transplantation in children. TCRdb reprocessed the PCR reads with MiXCR, giving one entry per CDR3 protein. Of 700,000 or so distinct CDR3 sequences listed, 10% to 15% are singletons. Sequenced material: PBMCs, taken before TCRalphabeta/CD19-depleted stem cell transplant. Receptors originate from a girl under 10 years old with congenital amegakaryocytic thrombocytopenia, due to receive a stem cell transplant. Both conserved end residues are part of each CDR3. The order of the fields is clone size, CDR3 length, D gene, V gene, J gene, CDR3 DNA, CDR3 protein. A D gene is named only where the DNA matches it firmly. Rows may omit the clone size; those that give it use once, few, many or a size class.

>NA|16|NA|TRBV25-1|TRBJ2-1
TGTGCCAGCAGTGAACTGACAGGAGGGCTCCGGGGTGAGCAGTTCTTC
CASSELTGGLRGEQFF
>few|15|NA|TRBV12-3/TRBV12-4|TRBJ2-4
TGTGCCAGCAGCTACCGGGCAGTAGCCAAAAACATTCAGTACTTC
CASSYRAVAKNIQYF
>many|16|NA|TRBV5-1|TRBJ2-1
TGCGCCAGCAGCTTGTCTGTGGGAGTGTCCTACAATGAGCAGTTCTTC
CASSLSVGVSYNEQFF
>NA|14|NA|TRBV12-3/TRBV12-4|TRBJ1-5
TGTGCCAGCAGTTTGAGGACAAGCAATCAGCCCCAGCATTTT
CASSLRTSNQPQHF
>NA|14|TRBD2|TRBV3-1|TRBJ2-5
TGTGCCAGCAGCCATGCTAGCGGACAAGAGACCCAGTACTTC
CASSHASGQETQYF
>few|15|NA|TRBV5-6|TRBJ2-7
TGTGCCAGCGCCGTTACTAGGGTCGTTTCCTACGAGCAGTACTTC
CASAVTRVVSYEQYF
>many|15|NA|TRBV20-1|TRBJ2-1
TGCAGTGCTAGAGATCACGGGAGCTCTTCTAATGAGCAGTTCTTC
CSARDHGSSSNEQFF
>many|15|NA|TRBV12-3/TRBV12-4|TRBJ1-5
TGTGCCAGCAGGTCGACAGGAAATAGCAATCAGCCCCAGCATTTT
CASRSTGNSNQPQHF
>many|14|NA|TRBV18|TRBJ2-3
TGTGCCAGCTCACCGACAGAGATCACAGATACGCAGTATTTT
CASSPTEITDTQYF
>NA|15|TRBD2|TRBV18|TRBJ2-1
TGTGCCAGCTCACCTGGGACTAGCGGGAGGGCCGAGCAGTTCTTC
CASSPGTSGRAEQFF
>many|15|NA|TRBV5-1|TRBJ2-7
TGCGCCAGCAGCCAAGTATTCGGAAAAGCAGGCGAGCAGTACTTC
CASSQVFGKAGEQYF
>NA|13|NA|TRBV20-1|TRBJ2-3
TGCAGTGCTAGAGTTGAATCCACAGATACGCAGTATTTT
CSARVESTDTQYF
>many|13|NA|TRBV5-1|TRBJ2-2
TGCGCCAGCAGCTTGGCCTTGCGCGGGGAGCTGTTTTTT
CASSLALRGELFF
>NA|14|NA|TRBV20-1|TRBJ1-5
TGCAGTGCTAGAGCCGAGGCGATGAATCAGCCCCAGCATTTT
CSARAEAMNQPQHF
>many|14|NA|TRBV6-1|TRBJ2-3
TGTGCCAGCATGCGAACTACTAGCACAGATACGCAGTATTTT
CASMRTTSTDTQYF
>few|17|TRBD2|TRBV20-1|TRBJ2-2
TGCAGTGCTAGGGATTTCCGGGAGGGCCTTCGTTCCGGGGAGCTGTTTTTT
CSARDFREGLRSGELFF
>NA|14|NA|TRBV4-1|TRBJ1-5
TGCGCCAGCAAACACCAACCGGGGGGTCAGCCCCAGCATTTT
CASKHQPGGQPQHF
>few|10|NA|TRBV2|TRBJ2-1
TGTGCCAGCGCGCAGGATGAGCAGTTCTTC
CASAQDEQFF
>few|16|NA|TRBV7-9|TRBJ2-2
TGTGCCAGCAGCGCCCCAGGGGAACTCTCCACCGGGGAGCTGTTTTTT
CASSAPGELSTGELFF
>few|13|TRBD2|TRBV5-1|TRBJ2-7
TGCGCCAGCAGAACTAGCGAGTCCTACGAGCAGTACTTC
CASRTSESYEQYF
>many|16|TRBD1|TRBV12-3/TRBV12-4|TRBJ2-1
TGTGCCAGCAGTCGAGAATGGACAGGGATGGCAAATGAGCAGTTCTTC
CASSREWTGMANEQFF
>few|17|TRBD2|TRBV3-1|TRBJ2-1
TGTGCCAGCAGCCCACTCTCCGGTCTAGCGGGTTACAATGAGCAGTTCTTC
CASSPLSGLAGYNEQFF
>many|12|NA|TRBV29-1|TRBJ2-3
TGCAGCGTAAGAACTAGCACAGATACGCAGTATTTT
CSVRTSTDTQYF
>few|15|TRBD1|TRBV3-1|TRBJ2-1
TGTGCCAGCAGCCCCCCCGGGACAGGGGACAATGAGCAGTTCTTC
CASSPPGTGDNEQFF
>many|14|NA|TRBV4-1|TRBJ2-7
TGCGCCAGCAGCCAACGTGGACAGATCTACGAGCAGTACTTC
CASSQRGQIYEQYF
>NA|14|NA|TRBV15|TRBJ2-7
TGTGCCACCAGCAGAGACCACTACTCCTACGAGCAGTACTTC
CATSRDHYSYEQYF
>few|15|TRBD2|TRBV27|TRBJ2-1
TGTGCCAGTGCGGGACTAAACCAAATTTACAATGAGCAGTTCTTC
CASAGLNQIYNEQFF
>many|14|TRBD2|TRBV12-3/TRBV12-4|TRBJ2-1
TGTGCCAGCAGCCGAAGCGGGAGGGTAAATGAGCAGTTCTTC
CASSRSGRVNEQFF
>NA|16|TRBD2|TRBV7-2|TRBJ2-3
TGTGCCAGCAGCTTAAGCGGACTAGCGGGAGCAGATACGCAGTATTTT
CASSLSGLAGADTQYF
>NA|13|NA|TRBV12-3/TRBV12-4|TRBJ1-2
TGTGCCAGCAGACCTAGCCAGGGCTATGGCTACACCTTC
CASRPSQGYGYTF
>NA|16|NA|TRBV5-6|TRBJ2-1
TGTGCCAGCAGCCTGGAGGCTTGGGGGCGCTTAAATGAGCAGTTCTTC
CASSLEAWGRLNEQFF
>NA|13|NA|TRBV10-3|TRBJ1-1
TGTGCCATCAGTGTCGGTCGGAACACTGAAGCTTTCTTT
CAISVGRNTEAFF
>NA|13|NA|TRBV20-1|TRBJ2-5
TGCAGTGCTCCGTTTGGGGGAATGGAGACCCAGTACTTC
CSAPFGGMETQYF
>NA|15|TRBD1|TRBV3-1|TRBJ2-7
TGTGCCAGCAGCCATACGGACAGGGGAGGCTACGAGCAGTACTTC
CASSHTDRGGYEQYF
>many|18|TRBD2|TRBV24-1|TRBJ2-1
TGTGCCACCAGCACTAGCGGGAAAATTTCCGGGATATACAATGAGCAGTTCTTC
CATSTSGKISGIYNEQFF
>many|17|TRBD2|TRBV6-5|TRBJ2-2
TGTGCCAGCAGTTACAGCGGTTTAGCGGGGTTCGCCGGGGAGCTGTTTTTT
CASSYSGLAGFAGELFF
>few|14|TRBD1|TRBV14|TRBJ2-5
TGTGCCAGCAGCCTACCGACAGGGGAGGAGACCCAGTACTTC
CASSLPTGEETQYF
>NA|16|NA|TRBV7-9|TRBJ2-1
TGTGCCAGCAGCTTAGCTGGAGCGCCATCCTACAATGAGCAGTTCTTC
CASSLAGAPSYNEQFF
>many|16|TRBD1|TRBV20-1|TRBJ1-1
TGCAGTGCTAGGGGCCCGGGACAGGGGTTAGTCACTGAAGCTTTCTTT
CSARGPGQGLVTEAFF
>many|13|NA|TRBV29-1|TRBJ1-1
TGCAGCGTTGATGAGGTAGCGGGCACTGAAGCTTTCTTT
CSVDEVAGTEAFF
>many|13|NA|TRBV12-3/TRBV12-4|TRBJ1-4
TGTGCCAGCAGCGGCAGACTAAATGAAAAACTGTTTTTT
CASSGRLNEKLFF
>many|14|NA|TRBV7-9|TRBJ2-2
TGTGCCAGCAGCTTAAGGTCACAAGCCGGGGAGCTGTTTTTT
CASSLRSQAGELFF
>NA|15|TRBD1|TRBV20-1|TRBJ2-5
TGCAGTGCCCTACCGGGGACAGGAGAGGTGAAGACCCAGTACTTC
CSALPGTGEVKTQYF
>many|13|NA|TRBV28|TRBJ1-2
TGTGCCAGCCGCAGAGCAGCCGACTATGGCTACACCTTC
CASRRAADYGYTF
>many|16|NA|TRBV7-2|TRBJ1-6
TGTGCCAGCAGCCGAACGACTACTGGGAAGAATTCACCCCTCCACTTT
CASSRTTTGKNSPLHF
>many|15|TRBD2|TRBV5-1|TRBJ2-7
TGCGCCAGCAGCTCGGCCGCTAGCGGGCTCTACGAGCAGTACTTC
CASSSAASGLYEQYF
>many|13|NA|TRBV20-1|TRBJ2-1
TGCAGTGCTAGAAAGACAAACTACAATGAGCAGTTCTTC
CSARKTNYNEQFF
>many|12|NA|TRBV12-3/TRBV12-4|TRBJ2-3
TGTGCCAGCAGTATAGATAGCGATACGCAGTATTTT
CASSIDSDTQYF
>few|14|NA|TRBV7-9|TRBJ2-7
TGTGCCAGCAGTTACGACAGGACCTCCTACGAGCAGTACTTC
CASSYDRTSYEQYF
>few|16|TRBD2|TRBV7-3|TRBJ2-3
TGTGCCAGCAGCTTACCCGGGAGGGCCGGGGCAGATACGCAGTATTTT
CASSLPGRAGADTQYF
>many|14|TRBD1|TRBV7-6|TRBJ1-2
TGTGCCAGCAGCTCAGCCCAGGGGGTGAATGGCTACACCTTC
CASSSAQGVNGYTF